A single sample is the source of the 6 T cell receptor beta chains below, sequenced in a study of blood T cell repertoires in COVID-19. Sequencing was performed with immunoSEQ multiplex PCR; in TCRdb, only in-frame clones are kept and a portion is missing. This table holds roughly 160,000 clones, around 83% found once. The sequencing input was peripheral blood. The receptors derive from a woman in her 70s who had recovered from COVID-19.

The chain links TRBV5-1 to TRBJ1-4; 7 bases map to TRBD1. CDR3 length equals 15 residues. Unmatched junction bases numbered 7, after V lost 0 bases and J lost 8 bases. From germline, CDR1 is SGHRS and CDR2 YFSETQ. CDR3 region: CASSLGQGHGEKLFF. CDR3 coding DNA: TGCGCCAGCAGCTTGGGACAGGGCCACGGGGAAAAACTGTTTTTT.

The chain is built from TRBV3-1 (or the pseudogene TRBV3-2) and TRBJ1-3; D is unclear. CDR3 length: 14 residues. Deletions cut 6 bases from V and 4 bases from J, with 13 bases between. From germline, CDR1 is LGHDT and CDR2 YNNKEL (reference sequence). CDR3 in DNA: TGTGCCAGCAGAGCTTCGACGGGAGGAAACACCATATATTTT. Protein product: CASRASTGGNTIYF.

The CDR3 bases are TGTGCCAGCAGCCAAGGGAAGACAGGGCTGGGCACTGAAGCTTTCTTT. Protein product: CASSQGKTGLGTEAFF. The chain is built from TRBV3-1 (or the pseudogene TRBV3-2) and TRBJ1-1; 7 bases match TRBD1. The CDR3 loop spans 16 amino acids. Germline CDR1 reads LGHDT; CDR2 reads YNNKEL (reference sequence). V gave up 1 base and J gave up 4 bases; unmatched junction bases: 9.

This clone showed up just once. The rearrangement joins TRBV27 to TRBJ2-1, with a tentative D call TRBD2 (7 bases). V lost 1 base to trimming and J lost 9 bases, with 10 bases between them. Germline V lookup: CDR1 MNHEY, CDR2 SMNVEV (reference sequence). This CDR3 is built from 13 residues. CDR3 protein: CASSLFAGAEQFF. In DNA, the CDR3 is TGTGCCAGCAGTTTATTTGCGGGGGCTGAGCAGTTCTTC.

This CDR3 reads CASSLYRTGGNTIYF. The CDR3 region has the DNA TGTGCCAGCAGCTTATACCGGACAGGGGGAAACACCATATATTTT. The gene calls are TRBV7-9 and TRBJ1-3; TRBD1 matches 8 bases. Losses at the gene ends were 2 bases for V and 4 bases for J; bases not matched to a gene: 4. This CDR3 region has 15 residues. The germline CDR1 and CDR2 sequences are SEHNR and FQNEAQ (reference sequence).

The gene calls are TRBV3-1 (or the pseudogene TRBV3-2) and TRBJ1-2, with a tentative D call TRBD1 (5 bases). The germline V and J ends were trimmed by 3 bases and 5 bases, with 13 bases remaining between them. The germline CDR1 and CDR2 sequences are LGHDT and YNNKEL (reference sequence). The CDR3 spans 14 residues. CDR3 sequence (DNA): TGTGCCAGCAGCCACGCCGGGGCGGGATATGGCTACACCTTC. It yields the protein CASSHAGAGYGYTF.